The 23 T cell receptor beta chains below all came from one sample that was sequenced in a study of response to subunit inactivated influenza vaccine. TCRdb reprocessed the RT-PCR reads via MiXCR and lists one record per CDR3 protein. The table has roughly 760,000 distinct CDR3 sequences, around 21% seen once. The input for sequencing was PBMCs from blood, taken 4 to 6 days after vaccination. The source is a man in his fifties who received an inactivated influenza vaccine.

This clonotype has a handful of counts. J is TRBJ2-7 and V is TRBV2, with D possibly TRBD1 on 5 matching bases. CDR1 and CDR2 from the germline V gene are SNHLY and FYNNEI. The V end lost 2 bases, the J end lost 6 bases, and 17 bases lay between the germline ends. CDR3 length: 15 residues. The CDR3 sequence: CASSEISQGRGEQYF. The CDR3 bases are TGTGCCAGCAGTGAAATTAGTCAGGGTAGAGGCGAGCAGTACTTC. The variable domain in full, with the rest retrieved from reference TRBV2 and TRBJ2-7, is EPEVTQTPSHQVTQMGQEVILRCVPISNHLYFYWYRQILGQKVEFLVSFYNNEISEKSEIFDDQFSVERPDGSNFTLKIRSTKLEDSAMYFCASSEISQGRGEQYFGPGTRLTVT.

The CDR3 DNA reads as TGCAGTGCTAGAGAGGGCAGCCCGGAGACCCAGTACTTC. Protein: CSAREGSPETQYF. J is TRBJ2-5 and V is TRBV20-1; D not resolved. CDR3 length equals 13 residues. Trimming removed 0 bases at V and 5 bases at J, with 10 bases between. The V gene's germline CDR1 is DFQATT and CDR2 SNEGSKA (reference sequence).

This clonotype was detected ten times or more. V usage is TRBV5-1 and J usage is TRBJ2-2, with D hard to call. Germline V gene data show CDR1 as SGHRS and CDR2 as YFSETQ. CDR3 length: 14 amino acids. The germline V and J ends were trimmed by 1 base and 1 base, with 5 bases remaining between them. CDR3 nucleotides: TGCGCCAGCAGCTTGTCTCAGAACACCGGGGAGCTGTTTTTT. Its translation is CASSLSQNTGELFF.

This chain uses TRBV7-6 with TRBJ2-5, with D perhaps TRBD2 (5 bases). CDR3 length: 14 residues. Germline CDR1 reads SGHVS; CDR2 reads FNYEAQ. The V gene lost 2 bases and the J gene lost 7 bases, with 14 bases spanning the gap. CDR3 sequence reads: CASSLLAQSLTQYF. The DNA of the CDR3 is TGTGCCAGCAGCTTACTAGCCCAGAGTTTGACCCAGTACTTC.

The CDR3, as DNA: TGCAGCGCATCCCACCGGAACACTTACAATGAGCAGTTCTTC. Amino acids: CSASHRNTYNEQFF. The V gene is TRBV29-1, the J gene TRBJ2-1; no firm D call. CDR3 length: 14 residues. The V end was cut by 7 bases, the J end by 4 bases, with 17 bases between. The germline gives CDR1 SQVTM, CDR2 ANQGSEA.

V gene TRBV20-1 combines with J gene TRBJ2-7; possibly TRBD1 for D (5 bases). From germline, CDR1 is DFQATT and CDR2 SNEGSKA (reference sequence). The CDR3 length is 13 residues. The V end was cut by 3 bases, the J end by 1 base, with 10 bases between. The CDR3 sequence is CSARGRASYEQYF. The CDR3 DNA follows: TGCAGTGCTAGGGGCAGGGCTTCCTACGAGCAGTACTTC.

The genes are TRBV3-1 and TRBJ1-1; no reliable D call. Per germline, CDR1 LGHDT and CDR2 YNNKEL (reference sequence). The CDR3 covers 13 residues. Trimming pared 2 bases from V and 2 bases from J, leaving 6 bases between. CDR3 nucleotides: TGTGCCAGCAGCCAACTGGGTAACACTGAAGCTTTCTTT. Its protein product is CASSQLGNTEAFF. The whole variable domain, filled in from reference TRBV3-1 and TRBJ1-1, reads DTAVSQTPKYLVTQMGNDKSIKCEQNLGHDTMYWYKQDSKKFLKIMFSYNNKELIINETVPNRFSPKSPDKAHLNLHINSLELGDSAVYFCASSQLGNTEAFFGQGTRLTVV.

V gene TRBV5-1 combines with J gene TRBJ2-1, with 13 bases matching TRBD2. CDR3 length equals 17 residues. Germline assignment: CDR1 SGHRS and CDR2 YFSETQ. Germline trimming cut 0 bases from V and 8 bases from J; bases unmatched to any gene: 8. The CDR3 protein is CASSLDPLAGGRDEQFF. In nucleotides, the CDR3 is TGCGCCAGCAGCTTGGACCCACTAGCGGGGGGGCGCGATGAGCAGTTCTTC.

Only a few counts were recorded for this clonotype. The chain employs TRBV4-3 and TRBJ1-5; no definite D call. Germline CDR1 LGHNA, CDR2 YSLEER. V lost 0 bases, J lost 7 bases, and 7 bases lay in between. The CDR3 is made up of 13 amino acids. The CDR3, as DNA: TGCGCCAGCAGCCAAGATGAGCGCCAGCCCCAGCATTTT. It codes for CASSQDERQPQHF.

This clonotype was seen only a few times. This chain joins TRBV9 and TRBJ2-3, with 12 positions matching TRBD2. This CDR3 is built from 19 residues. CDR1 and CDR2 from the germline V gene are SGDLS and YYNGEE. The V and J ends lost 0 bases and 0 bases, in that order; junction bases with no gene match: 8. The CDR3 loop is CASSVGLAGAMSSTDTQYF. The CDR3 DNA follows: TGTGCCAGCAGCGTAGGACTAGCGGGAGCGATGTCTAGCACAGATACGCAGTATTTT.

The gene calls are TRBV20-1 and TRBJ2-7, with a possible D match to TRBD1 (6 bases). CDR1 is DFQATT, CDR2 SNEGSKA, per germline (reference sequence). The V end was cut by 1 base, the J end by 0 bases, with 16 bases between. The CDR3 spans 16 residues. For the CDR3, the DNA is TGCAGTGCTAGAGCGGCAGGGGCCCTTTACTCCTACGAGCAGTACTTC. It codes for CSARAAGALYSYEQYF.

This clonotype was observed a handful of times. The V call is TRBV6-2 or TRBV6-3, the J call TRBJ2-1, with TRBD1 as a possible D gene (6 bases). Germline CDR1 MNHEY, CDR2 SVGEGT. The CDR3 has 12 residues. V gave up 6 bases and J gave up 8 bases, with 11 bases separating them. Here the CDR3 reads CASSHTGYEQFF. CDR3 bases: TGTGCCAGCAGCCATACAGGGTATGAGCAGTTCTTC.

Comment on this clonotype: At one end the junction does not follow the germline gene, possibly because of a read error. This chain joins TRBV10-3 and TRBJ1-6, with a possible D match to TRBD1 (6 bases). Germline CDR1 ENHRY, CDR2 SYGVKD. This CDR3 region has 16 residues. CDR3 sequence: CAISDPGGQYSSPLHF. CDR3 coding DNA: TGTGCCATCAGTGATCCTGGGGGCCAGTATAGTTCACCCCTCCACTTT.

This clonotype was seen more than once but under ten times. J is TRBJ2-7 and V is TRBV20-1, with D maybe TRBD2 (6 bases). This CDR3 has 14 amino acids. With 4 bases removed from V and 3 bases from J, the gap between germline ends came to 16 bases. CDR1 is DFQATT, CDR2 SNEGSKA, per germline (reference sequence). CDR3 bases: TGCAGTGCTATTTCCCTTAGCGGAATCTACGAGCAGTACTTC. Its translation: CSAISLSGIYEQYF.

This sequence joins TRBV5-1 and TRBJ2-7, with D tentatively TRBD1 or TRBD2 (7 bases each). Germline CDR1 SGHRS, CDR2 YFSETQ. V was shortened by 3 bases and J by 7 bases, with 20 bases between the two germline ends. This CDR3 contains 15 residues. The CDR3: CASSSAGQSSGEQYF. The CDR3, as DNA: TGCGCCAGCAGCTCAGCGGGACAGTCCTCGGGGGAGCAGTACTTC. Full variable domain (outside the CDR3, taken from reference TRBV5-1 and TRBJ2-7): KAGVTQTPRYLIKTRGQQVTLSCSPISGHRSVSWYQQTPGQGLQFLFEYFSETQRNKGNFPGRFSGRQFSNSRSEMNVSTLELGDSALYLCASSSAGQSSGEQYFGPGTRLTVT.

The chain uses TRBV4-3 and TRBJ2-5; perhaps TRBD2 as D (7 bases). The CDR3 length is 17 residues. V gave up 0 bases and J gave up 1 base, with 15 bases separating them. The germline CDR1 and CDR2 sequences are LGHNA and YSLEER. In nucleotides, the CDR3 is TGCGCCAGCAGCCAAGATTGGGGGAGGGGGGGCCAAGAGACCCAGTACTTC. The encoded protein is CASSQDWGRGGQETQYF.

The chain uses TRBV20-1 and TRBJ2-5, with 7 bases that match TRBD1. The V segment lost 6 bases and the J segment 4 bases; nucleotides outside the gene matches: 14. The CDR3 length is 15 residues. Per germline, CDR1 DFQATT and CDR2 SNEGSKA (reference sequence). The CDR3 loop reads CSAILDREWSETQYF. The DNA of the CDR3 is TGCAGTGCGATCTTAGACAGGGAGTGGTCAGAGACCCAGTACTTC.

This clonotype was recorded many times. The rearrangement links TRBV7-2 to TRBJ2-7; D is perhaps TRBD1 (5 bases). The CDR3 contains 16 residues. Per the germline V gene, CDR1 is SGHTA and CDR2 is FQGNSA. V shed 0 bases and J shed 2 bases, with 14 bases lying between them. The CDR3 DNA reads TGTGCCAGCAGCTTAGCAGGGGTTAAGGGCACCTACGAGCAGTACTTC. It encodes CASSLAGVKGTYEQYF. Full variable domain (missing parts from reference TRBV7-2 and TRBJ2-7): GAGVSQSPSNKVTEKGKDVELRCDPISGHTALYWYRQSLGQGLEFLIYFQGNSAPDKSGLPSDRFSAERTGGSVSTLTIQRTQQEDSAVYLCASSLAGVKGTYEQYFGPGTRLTVT.

A remark on this clonotype: Mismatch with germline at one junction end may stem from a read error. The chain uses TRBV5-1 and TRBJ2-6; 11 bases align to TRBD2. CDR3 length: 16 residues. The germline CDR1 and CDR2 sequences are SGHRS and YFSETQ. The CDR3 region has the DNA TGTGCCAGCAGCTTAGCGGGAGGGCCTGGGGCCAACGTCCTGACTTTC. This gives the protein CASSLAGGPGANVLTF.

This clonotype was seen more than once but under ten times. The chain joins TRBV5-1 to TRBJ1-2, with 11 bases that match TRBD1. Germline CDR1 and CDR2: SGHRS and YFSETQ. With V trimmed by 0 bases and J by 8 bases, 6 bases remained unmatched. CDR3 length equals 15 residues. In DNA, the CDR3 is TGCGCCAGCAGCTTGGAAGGACAGGGGGCGGCGGGCTACACCTTC. Protein product: CASSLEGQGAAGYTF.

This clonotype was counted a few times. The chain recombines TRBV20-1 with TRBJ2-1; 9 bases align to TRBD2. Germline V gives CDR1 DFQATT, CDR2 SNEGSKA (reference sequence). The CDR3 consists of 15 residues. With V trimmed by 6 bases and J by 0 bases, 6 bases remained unmatched. CDR3 bases: TGCAGTGCCGATCTAGCGGGGAGCTCCTACAATGAGCAGTTCTTC. Translation gives CSADLAGSSYNEQFF.

The sample holds a few counts of this clonotype. The chain joins TRBV20-1 to TRBJ2-7, with 7 bases fitting TRBD2. Trimming at V came to 6 bases and at J to 0 bases, leaving 11 bases not matched to a gene. This CDR3 has 15 amino acids. From germline, CDR1 is DFQATT and CDR2 SNEGSKA (reference sequence). In nucleotides, the CDR3 is TGCAGTGCCCCCCCCCTAGCGGCGAGCTCCTACGAGCAGTACTTC. Translated: CSAPPLAASSYEQYF.

The chain has TRBV3-1 and TRBJ2-7; 10 bases are a match to TRBD2. The V and J ends lost 8 bases and 4 bases, in that order; junction bases with no gene match: 8. CDR1 is LGHDT, CDR2 YNNKEL, per germline (reference sequence). The CDR3 length is 14 residues. The CDR3 loop reads CASGERGGEYEQYF. In DNA form, the CDR3 reads TGTGCCAGCGGAGAGCGGGGGGGCGAGTACGAGCAGTACTTC.